This T cell receptor beta chain stems from a study of cytomegalovirus exposure and HLA in healthy donors. General study findings and limits: Information on immune exposure was restricted to one variable (CMV serostatus).

At least ten counts were recorded for this clone. Its antigen is unknown. PCR involved 60 Vbeta and 13 Jbeta primers. Clones were read by immunoSEQ multiplex PCR, and TCRdb kept only the in-frame ones, dropping some. The sample consists of about 140,000 clones, just under 85% of them appearing once. CDR1 LNHDA and CDR2 SQIVND come from the germline V gene (reference sequence). V lost 0 bases, J lost 0 bases, and 3 bases lay in between. The CDR3 length is 15 residues. The sequenced sample was PBMCs. The TCR was taken from a man aged 25 to 45 in good health and CMV-seropositive. The J gene is TRBJ2-6, the V gene TRBV19; D remains ambiguous. DNA of the CDR3: TGTGCCAGTAGTATAGAACACTCTGGGGCCAACGTCCTGACTTTC. Translation: CASSIEHSGANVLTF. The full variable domain, in which reference TRBV19 and TRBJ2-6 provide the parts outside the CDR3, is DGGITQSPKYLFRKEGQNVTLSCEQNLNHDAMYWYRQDPGQGLRLIYYSQIVNDFQKGDIAEGYSVSREKKESFPLTVTSAQKNPTAFYLCASSIEHSGANVLTFGAGSRLTVL.